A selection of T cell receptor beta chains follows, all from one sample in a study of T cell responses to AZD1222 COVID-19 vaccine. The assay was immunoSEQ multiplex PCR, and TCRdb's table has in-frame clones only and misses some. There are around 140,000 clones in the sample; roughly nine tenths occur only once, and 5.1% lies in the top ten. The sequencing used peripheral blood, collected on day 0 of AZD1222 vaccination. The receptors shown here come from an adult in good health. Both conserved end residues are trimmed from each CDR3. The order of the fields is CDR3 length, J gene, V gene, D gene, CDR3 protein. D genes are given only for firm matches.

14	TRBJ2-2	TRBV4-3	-	ASSQGGGANTGELF
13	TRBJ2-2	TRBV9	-	ASSRVGLAPGELF
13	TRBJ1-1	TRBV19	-	ASSHLARANTEAF
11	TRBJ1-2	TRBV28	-	ASSSGLEYGYT
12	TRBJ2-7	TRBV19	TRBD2	ASRREGGSYEQY
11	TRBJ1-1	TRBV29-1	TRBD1	SARDRELYEAF
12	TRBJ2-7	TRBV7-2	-	ASSFQASSYEQY
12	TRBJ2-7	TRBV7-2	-	ASSRTHSYYEQY
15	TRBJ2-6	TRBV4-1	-	ASSQGVGGSGANVLT
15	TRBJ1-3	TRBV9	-	ASSVDDSSSSGNTIY
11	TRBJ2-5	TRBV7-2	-	ASSLTVQETQY
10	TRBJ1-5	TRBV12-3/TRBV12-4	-	ASSPVGQPQH
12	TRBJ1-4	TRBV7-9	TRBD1	ASSWDRGGEKLF
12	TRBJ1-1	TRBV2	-	ASEPTARNTEAF
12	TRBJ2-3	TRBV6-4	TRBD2	ATRLAGEADTQY
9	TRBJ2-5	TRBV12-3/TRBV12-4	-	ASSFRETQY
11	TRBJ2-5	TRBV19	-	ASRPGAQETQY
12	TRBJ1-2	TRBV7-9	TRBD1	ASRAGTGNSGYT
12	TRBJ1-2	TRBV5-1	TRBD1	ASSRGQENYGYT
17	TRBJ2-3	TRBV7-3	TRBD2	ASSLTARLAGGLTDTQY
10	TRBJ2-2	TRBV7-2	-	ASSWNTGELF
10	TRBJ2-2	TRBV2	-	ASRRLGGELF
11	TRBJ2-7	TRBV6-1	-	ASSEVRGYEQY
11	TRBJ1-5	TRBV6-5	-	ASTTGDNQPQH
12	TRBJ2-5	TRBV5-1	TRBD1	ASSPGQGQETQY
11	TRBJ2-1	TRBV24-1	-	ATSGKGRGEQF
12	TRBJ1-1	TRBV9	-	ASSVALGNTEAF
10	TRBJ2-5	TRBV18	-	ASSPSGETQY